This T cell receptor (beta chain) was recovered during a study of T cells in Graves' hyperthyroidism and ophthalmopathy. Study observations and caveats: It was a median 6.5 months before onset that the model predicted ophthalmopathy. Ophthalmopathy was distinguished from stable hyperthyroidism by 13 V-J signatures.

Germline V gene lookup returns CDR1 SNHLY and CDR2 FYNNEI. V was clipped by 8 bases and J by 8 bases, with 18 bases between them. CDR3 size: 13 residues. The TCR beta CDR3 regions underwent amplification using RNA transcripts as the source. First-round RT-PCR with HTBI primers amplified the TCR CDR3 region. TCRdb re-called the multiplex PCR reads through MiXCR, storing one row per CDR3 protein. The sample has about 680,000 distinct CDR3 sequences, around 40% seen once. Comments on this clonotype: Antigen specificity is unknown.

Source material: blood. The sequence derives from a woman aged 40 to 49 with Graves' hyperthyroidism. V and J are TRBV2 and TRBJ1-2, with unresolved D. The CDR3 spells CASPGPVSRGYTF. In DNA form, the CDR3 reads TGTGCCAGCCCGGGCCCAGTTTCGAGGGGCTACACCTTC.